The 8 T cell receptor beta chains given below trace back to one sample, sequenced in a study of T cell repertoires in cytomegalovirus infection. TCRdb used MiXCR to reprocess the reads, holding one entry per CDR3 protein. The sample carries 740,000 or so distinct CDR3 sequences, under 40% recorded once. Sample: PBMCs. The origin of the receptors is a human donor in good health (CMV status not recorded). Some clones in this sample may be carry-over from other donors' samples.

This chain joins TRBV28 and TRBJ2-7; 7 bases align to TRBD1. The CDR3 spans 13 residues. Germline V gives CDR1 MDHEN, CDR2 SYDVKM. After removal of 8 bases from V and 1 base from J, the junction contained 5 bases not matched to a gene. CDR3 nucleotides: TGTGCCAGCCATCCGACAGGGTCCTACGAGCAGTACTTC. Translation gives CASHPTGSYEQYF.

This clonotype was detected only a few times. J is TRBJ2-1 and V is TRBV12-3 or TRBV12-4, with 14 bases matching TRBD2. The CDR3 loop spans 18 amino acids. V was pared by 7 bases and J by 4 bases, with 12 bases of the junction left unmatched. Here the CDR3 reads CASTWGTSGRLVYNEQFF. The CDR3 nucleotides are TGTGCCAGCACCTGGGGGACTAGCGGGAGATTGGTTTACAATGAGCAGTTCTTC.

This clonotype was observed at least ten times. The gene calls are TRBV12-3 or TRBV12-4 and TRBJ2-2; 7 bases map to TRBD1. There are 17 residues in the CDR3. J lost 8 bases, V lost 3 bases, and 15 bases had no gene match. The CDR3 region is CASSFGQDRITEGELFF. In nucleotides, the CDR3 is TGTGCCAGCAGTTTCGGCCAGGACAGGATAACAGAAGGGGAGCTGTTTTTT.

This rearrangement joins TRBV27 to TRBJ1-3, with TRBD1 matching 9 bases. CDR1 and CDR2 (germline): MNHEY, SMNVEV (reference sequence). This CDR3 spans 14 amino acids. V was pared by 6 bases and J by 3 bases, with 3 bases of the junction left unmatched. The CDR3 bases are TGTGCCAGCAGGCGACAGGGGGGTGGAAACACCATATATTTT. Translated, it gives CASRRQGGGNTIYF.

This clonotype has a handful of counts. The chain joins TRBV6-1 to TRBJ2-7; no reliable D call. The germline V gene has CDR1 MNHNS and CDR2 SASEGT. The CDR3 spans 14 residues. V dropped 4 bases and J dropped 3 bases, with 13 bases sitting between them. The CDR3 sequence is CASSAGESYYEQYF. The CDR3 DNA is TGTGCCAGCAGTGCTGGCGAATCCTACTACGAGCAGTACTTC.

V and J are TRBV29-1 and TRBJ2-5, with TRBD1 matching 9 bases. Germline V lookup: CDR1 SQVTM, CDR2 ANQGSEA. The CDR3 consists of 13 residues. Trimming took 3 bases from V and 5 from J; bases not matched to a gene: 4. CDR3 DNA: TGCAGCGTTGACGGGACAGGGAGGGAGACCCAGTACTTC. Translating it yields CSVDGTGRETQYF.

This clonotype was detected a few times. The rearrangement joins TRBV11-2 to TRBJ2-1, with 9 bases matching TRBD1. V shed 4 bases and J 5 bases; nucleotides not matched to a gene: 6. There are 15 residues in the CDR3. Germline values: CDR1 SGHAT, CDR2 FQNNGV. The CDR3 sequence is CASSWKTGGHNEQFF. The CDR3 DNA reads TGTGCCAGCAGCTGGAAGACAGGGGGTCACAATGAGCAGTTCTTC.

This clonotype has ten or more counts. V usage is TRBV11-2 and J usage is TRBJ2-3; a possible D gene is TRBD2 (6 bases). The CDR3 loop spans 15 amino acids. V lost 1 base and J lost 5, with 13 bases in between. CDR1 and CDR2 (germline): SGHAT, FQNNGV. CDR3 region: CASSLGRLEVDTQYF. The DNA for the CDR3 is TGTGCCAGCAGCTTAGGAAGACTAGAAGTAGATACGCAGTATTTT. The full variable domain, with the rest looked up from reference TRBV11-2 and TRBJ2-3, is EAGVAQSPRYKIIEKRQSVAFWCNPISGHATLYWYQQILGQGPKLLIQFQNNGVVDDSQLPKDRFSAERLKGVDSTLKIQPAKLEDSAVYLCASSLGRLEVDTQYFGPGTRLTVL.